Below, one TCR beta chain is given with its context. This clonotype showed up just a few times. Its target antigen remains unknown. Within one base of it there is no much larger clone, and no base qualities were kept. This specimen belongs to a study of regulatory T cells in long-lasting Graves disease (dated by TCRdb to the early 2020s). About the full investigation: Persistent Graves' disease was defined as antithyroid drug treatment for over 5 years with persistently positive TSH receptor autoantibodies. Persistent Graves' disease patients were compared with newly diagnosed Graves' disease patients by peripheral blood TCR sequencing and RNA sequencing. The study was conducted in China and was registered as a clinical trial. A total of roughly 35 samples underwent TCR sequencing: about 13 from persistent and some 20 from newly diagnosed Graves' disease patients. On average, persistent Graves' disease patients in the clinical cohort had been on antithyroid drugs for approximately ten years.

From the cysteine up to the phenylalanine, the CDR3 has a length of 13 residues. Only the CDR3 part of the read is kept: 39 bases, read in frame from the first base. CDR1 is given as DFQATT and CDR2 as SNEGSKA, both from the germline V gene (reference sequence). V is shortened by 0 bases, J by 5 bases, and the region joining them spans 10 bases. The library was built by means of multiplex PCR. The run used an Illumina HiSeq 4000. iRepertoire HTBI primers and Arm-PCR amplification of CDR3 regions were used to construct TCR beta libraries. Gel purification was performed on PCR products prior to sequencing. In the paper's pipeline: Gene usage analysis of CDR3 amino acid clonotypes used the 55 to 65 TRBV and fewer than 15 TRBJ segments found across samples. Filtered high-quality paired reads were merged into contigs using COPE and FqMerger. Contigs were aligned with BLAST to IMGT TRBV, TRBD and TRBJ reference genes, and CDR3 was defined per IMGT. Clonotypes above 0.1% frequency were classified as highly expanded clones. Shannon entropy was used to measure repertoire diversity, and the Gini coefficient was used to measure V-J evenness. Clonotypes shared by more than one individual were considered public. Starting from the raw public reads, TCRdb applied fastp trimming at Q25, assembled clones with MiXCR and retained in-frame beta chains. Every distinct CDR3 protein forms one entry, paired with its most common genes and DNA. TCRdb assigned the V and J calls; the authors' analysis was not used. For this sample the table gives some 430,000 distinct CDR3 sequences, of which around a fifth were detected only once. The ten largest clones add up to roughly 7% of the sample.

The sample's time point label, in plain terms: persistent/refractory GD, antithyroid drugs over 5 years with positive TRAb. For both TCR sequencing and RNA sequencing, RNA was extracted from PBMCs in TRIzol. Graves' disease was diagnosed according to American Thyroid Association guidelines. Patients for the study were recruited at an endocrinology department in Xi'an, China. Each patient gave about 8.1 milliliters of peripheral blood, collected in an EDTA anticoagulant tube. Ficoll Paque Plus density gradient separation was used to isolate PBMCs, and no further T cell sorting was done. An Agilent 2100 Bioanalyzer and agarose gel were used to check RNA quality, and a NanoDrop 2000 was used to measure RNA concentration. Study-level results and caveats: TRBV28, TRBJ1-2 and TRBJ2-5 were preferentially used in persistent disease, while TRBV20-1 and TRBJ2-1 were favored in newly diagnosed disease. Lower TCR Shannon entropy and fewer highly expanded clones were observed in persistent Graves' disease patients than in newly diagnosed patients, which suggested clonal expansion. Only peripheral blood was studied, because thyroid tissue, the primary lesion, was inaccessible. Sequencing and analysis were limited to the TCR beta chain. A larger number of public clonotypes was shared among persistent patients (more than 2,500) than among newly diagnosed patients (about 990). The authors noted that the small sample size was a limitation that may lower accuracy.

The chain employs TRBV20-1 and TRBJ2-5, with the D gene not clear enough to name. The sample in question was peripheral blood mononuclear cells (PBMCs), obtained when the disease was refractory, from a patient treated with antithyroid drugs. The sequence was obtained from a female donor with Graves disease. The CDR3 protein is CSAREGLTETQYF. The bases read TGCAGTGCTAGAGAGGGCCTAACGGAGACCCAGTACTTC.